The clone carrying this T cell receptor beta chain was seen just once. The antigen remains undetermined. It may be a read error: a sequence one base away is much more abundant. Sorted naive CD8 T cells were those defined as CD8+CD4-CCR7+CD45RA+. For bulk TCR libraries, previously described methods and listed TCR primers were used. TCRdb used MiXCR to reprocess the PCR reads, holding one entry per CDR3 protein. The sample lists over 600,000 distinct CDR3 sequences, 15% to 20% occurring once. This CDR3 is 15 amino acids long. The germline CDR1 and CDR2 sequences are DFQATT and SNEGSKA (reference sequence). This record comes from a study of molecular identifiers for immune sequencing clone quantification. Study results and caveats: Amid 750,000 to 1,000,000 naive cells, spiked Jurkat TCR RNA from one cell was reportedly still detectable. Under 1% of molecules in naive cells, but over 99% of effector molecules, belonged to clones above 20 RNA copies.

V and J are TRBV20-1 and TRBJ2-3; D may be TRBD1 or TRBD2 (6 bases each). What was sequenced was naive CD8+ T cells from blood, with Jurkat cell RNA spiked in. The subset denotes: FACS-sorted CD8+CD4-CCR7+CD45RA+ naive T cells. The receptor was isolated from a human donor in good health. Some libraries in this study had Jurkat cell RNA spiked in. CDR3 loop: CSARDWGASTGTQYF. For the CDR3, the DNA is TGCAGTGCTAGAGATTGGGGGGCTTCCACAGGTACGCAGTATTTT.